This T cell receptor beta chain was obtained from a study of regulatory and conventional T cells in RAG deficiency. Study-wide results and limits: Shorter CDR3s in all patient subsets; >80% Treg-Tconv overlap in Omenn.

The sorted conventional CD4+ T cells were CD25-low and CD127-high, with genomic DNA sequenced. Profiling relied on immunoSEQ multiplex PCR, and the TCRdb table lists in-frame clones only, not all of them. This table holds more than 40,000 clones, about 87% found once. Trimming shortened V by 0 bases and J by 2 bases, and 16 bases separated the two germline ends. The CDR3 is 17 residues long. From germline, CDR1 is KGHSH and CDR2 LQKENI. As to this clone: Its antigen remains unknown.

These data are also associated with another study on regulatory T cells. Per that paper: The primer mix had 52 TRBV and 13 TRBJ primers.

The sequenced sample was CD4+ effector T cells sorted from blood. This TCR derives from a human donor in good health. The V gene is TRBV18, the J gene TRBJ1-2; possible D gene TRBD1, 5 bases. The CDR3 sequence: CASSPPLRPEGNYGYTF. The CDR3 DNA follows: TGTGCCAGCTCACCACCTCTTCGTCCCGAGGGGAACTATGGCTACACCTTC.